Given below is one T cell receptor (beta chain) in context. Its specific antigen is unknown. There are no base qualities to consult, and no much larger clone falls within one base. The entry originates in a study of T cell clones after liver transplantation (dated by TCRdb to 2018 to 2020). General notes on the study: The samples were obtained from ITN030ST, a randomized trial that attempted immunosuppression withdrawal within 2 years after liver transplantation. Donor-reactive T cell clones were identified using TCRbeta sequencing after a pre-transplant mixed lymphocyte reaction and were then followed in post-transplant blood. As an antigen-independent comparator for the donor-reactive sequences, third party-reactive TCRbeta sequences from pre-transplant MLRs were identified as well. Three of the eight recipients were HCV-positive; the others were transplanted for non-autoimmune, non-viral indications. No induction therapy was given to the subjects, and standard immunosuppression was administered until randomization at 12-24 months post-transplant. To count as tolerant, a recipient had to stay completely off immunosuppression for at least one year without liver enzymes climbing beyond twice the upper limit of normal. Blood samples were collected pre-transplant, pre-randomization before withdrawal, and post-randomization after either complete withdrawal or failed withdrawal. The studied cohort comprised 8 liver transplant recipients, 3 classified as tolerant and 5 as non-tolerant.

High-throughput TCRbeta CDR3 sequencing of frozen genomic DNA was performed by immunoSEQ, with PCR amplification, mapping, bias correction and internal controls included. The authors processed their data as follows. Productive rearrangements were kept, and unique TCRbeta sequences were defined by CDR3 nucleotide sequence plus V and J gene. A sequence counted as donor-reactive only if the sequence showed at least 5-fold expansion in CFSE-low cells compared with unstimulated pre-transplant cells and had a frequency of at least 0.01%. To ensure at least 90% detection power, minimum frequency thresholds were set for each subject based on that subject's lowest-template unstimulated sample. Repertoire turnover was measured by Jensen-Shannon divergence between the top 1000 TCRbeta sequences post- and pre-transplant. Changes in detection of donor-reactive sequences were tested with two-sided Fisher's exact tests. TCRdb holds this immuneACCESS table with in-frame rearrangements only. Some clones are missing; in checked studies, unresolved V genes explain under half, and the rest has no known cause. Clone size and V and J calls were adopted from that table, with D and trimming inferred from the DNA. A total of about 99,000 clones appear in this sample, 75% to 85% of them only once. 0.99% of the sample lies in the top ten.

What the authors observed across the whole study: Low numbers of available donor cells limited the measurable donor-reactive repertoire in a couple of subjects. When repertoire turnover was taken into account, detection of donor-reactive sequences was significantly reduced in 7 of 8 subjects for CD4 and in 8 of 8 subjects for CD8. Because of small, heterogeneous patient numbers and non-standardized post-transplant time points, the conclusions were only preliminary. The decline in donor-reactive sequences exceeded the decline in third party-reactive sequences, suggesting partial antigen-specific deletion that was unrelated to withdrawal success. Because allograft tissue specimens were not available, migration of donor-reactive T cells into the graft, rather than deletion, may have occurred. In most of the 8 subjects, regardless of tolerance or HCV status, circulating donor-reactive CD4 TCRbeta sequences dropped significantly post-transplant.

Measured from the cysteine to the phenylalanine, the CDR3 is 14 residues long. The kept DNA is CDR3 alone, 42 bases in frame from the first base. The germline V gene yields SGHRS for CDR1 and YFSETQ for CDR2. Trimming takes 2 bases from V and 5 bases from J, and the germline ends sit 10 bases apart. The time point label, read with the paper, signifies: pre-transplant. Unstimulated PBMCs, after thawing, were stained for CD3, CD4 and CD8 and then FACS-sorted into CD3+CD4+ and CD3+CD8+ populations. All 8 studied subjects were randomized to withdrawal of immunosuppression. Genomic DNA was isolated with the Qiagen DNeasy Blood and Tissue Kit.

The material sequenced was CD4+ T cells from blood, taken before liver transplant. The sequence joins TRBV5-1 to TRBJ2-2, with the D call perhaps TRBD1 or TRBD2, as 5 bases match in each case. This sequence was found in a human donor who received a liver transplant. Read as DNA, the sequence is TGCGCCAGCAGCTTCCAGGGCGGGACCGGGGAGCTGTTTTTT. The translation is CASSFQGGTGELFF.